This T cell receptor beta chain stems from a study of blood T cell repertoires in COVID-19. Across the study: There were acute and convalescent COVID-19 samples, and they came from the United States, Italy and Spain. T cells, B-cell-depleted T cells, or PBMCs provided the cDNA or gDNA that served as material.

In the original workflow: Quantification of nucleated cells was approximated via reference gene primer amplification. Clones were sequenced by immunoSEQ multiplex PCR, and TCRdb holds only the in-frame ones, with some missing. The D gene and trimming were derived from the DNA, and the V and J assignments and clone size from that table. The sample has 150,000 to 200,000 clones, about 82% seen once. The sequenced sample was peripheral blood. The sequence was collected from a woman aged 25 to 45 with acute or convalescent COVID-19.

The CDR3, as DNA: TGTGCCAGCAGTTTAAGGTGGGGGAGGGAGACCCAGTACTTC. Its protein product is CASSLRWGRETQYF. The V call is TRBV27, the J call TRBJ2-5, with a possible D match to TRBD2 (6 bases). The V gene's germline CDR1 is MNHEY and CDR2 SMNVEV (reference sequence). The CDR3 has 14 residues. V lost 2 bases and J lost 5, with 12 bases in between.